A selection of T cell receptor beta chains follows, all from one sample in a study of cytomegalovirus exposure and HLA in healthy donors. The method was immunoSEQ multiplex PCR; TCRdb's version includes in-frame clones alone and lacks a portion of them. The sample carries tens of thousands of clones, 91% recorded once. Sequencing was performed on PBMCs. These receptors all stem from a man younger than 35 in good health and CMV-seronegative. The CDR3 runs from the conserved cysteine through the conserved F or W. Fields, in order: CDR3 length, D gene, clone size, V gene, J gene, CDR3 DNA, CDR3 protein. A D gene is named only where the DNA matches it firmly. Only some rows state a clone size, as once, few, many or a class for expanded clones.

16	-	-	TRBV25-1	TRBJ1-1	TGTGCCAGCAGCCCGATCTTACACAGCATGAACACTGAAGCTTTCTTT	CASSPILHSMNTEAFF
15	-	once	TRBV9	TRBJ2-3	TGTGCCAGCAGCGTAGTGGGCAGGGGCACAGATACGCAGTATTTT	CASSVVGRGTDTQYF
16	TRBD1	-	TRBV10-3	TRBJ2-6	TGTGCCATTTCGAAGGGGGCCTACTCTGGGGCCAACGTCCTGACTTTC	CAISKGAYSGANVLTF
16	-	-	TRBV27	TRBJ2-2	TGTGCCCTCGCAGGGAATACGGGCATGAACACCGGGGAGCTGTTTTTT	CALAGNTGMNTGELFF
13	TRBD1	-	TRBV28	TRBJ1-1	TGTGCCAGCAGCCGGACAGGGGTGGGCGAAGCTTTCTTT	CASSRTGVGEAFF
14	-	-	TRBV7-2	TRBJ2-1	TGTGCCAGCAGCGGGGACTCGGCCTACAATGAGCAGTTCTTC	CASSGDSAYNEQFF
13	-	-	TRBV18	TRBJ2-1	TGTGCCAGCTCACCGGGTCCGGGAATGGCGCAGTTCTTC	CASSPGPGMAQFF
13	-	-	TRBV18	TRBJ1-2	TGTGCCAGCTCACCCTGGGACACCTATGGCTACACCTTC	CASSPWDTYGYTF
13	-	-	TRBV7-2	TRBJ1-3	TGTGCCAGCCAGGAGGGAAGGGGAAACACCATATATTTT	CASQEGRGNTIYF
16	TRBD1	-	TRBV7-9	TRBJ2-2	TGTGCCAGCAGCCGCACGACAGGGTATGGGACCGGGGAGCTGTTTTTT	CASSRTTGYGTGELFF
12	-	-	TRBV27	TRBJ2-1	TGTGCCAGCAGTTGGGACAACTCCGAGCAGTTCTTC	CASSWDNSEQFF
16	TRBD1	-	TRBV2	TRBJ2-1	TGTGCCAGCAGTGCCGAAGGGGGCCTCTCCTACAATGAGCAGTTCTTC	CASSAEGGLSYNEQFF
17	-	-	TRBV5-1	TRBJ2-7	TGCGCCAGCAGCTTGGCCCCCGGAGGGCAGGGGGACAACGAGCAGTACTTC	CASSLAPGGQGDNEQYF
15	-	-	TRBV5-5	TRBJ2-1	TGTGCCAGCAGCTCGTCCGGGATCTTTTACAATGAGCAGTTCTTC	CASSSSGIFYNEQFF
11	-	-	TRBV6-5	TRBJ2-1	TGTGCCAGCAGTTATAGTAGTGAGCAGTTCTTC	CASSYSSEQFF
14	-	-	TRBV7-2	TRBJ1-2	TGTGCCAGCAGCTTAGTATCAGGGAACTATGGCTACACCTTC	CASSLVSGNYGYTF
15	-	-	TRBV15	TRBJ1-4	TGTGCCACCACGCCTCGGACATTGAGTAATGAAAAACTGTTTTTT	CATTPRTLSNEKLFF
15	TRBD1	-	TRBV7-9	TRBJ2-3	TGTGCCAGCAGCTTAGCCAGGGGGCCTGAGGATACGCAGTATTTT	CASSLARGPEDTQYF
13	-	-	TRBV30	TRBJ1-4	TGTGCCTGGAGTGCACCGGGAGGCGAAAAACTGTTTTTT	CAWSAPGGEKLFF
13	-	-	TRBV5-1	TRBJ2-1	TGCGCCAGCAAAACGGGTACGGGGGATGAGCAGTTCTTC	CASKTGTGDEQFF
16	-	-	TRBV7-2	TRBJ2-7	TGTGCCAGCAGCCGTCTCGGCGGGGGCAGCTCCTACGAGCAGTACTTC	CASSRLGGGSSYEQYF
14	-	-	TRBV28	TRBJ1-5	TGTGCCAGCACCTTTTGGGGGGTGAGACAGCCCCAGCATTTT	CASTFWGVRQPQHF
14	-	-	TRBV28	TRBJ2-5	TGTGCCAGCAGTTCTTCAGCGCTCAGCGAGACCCAGTACTTC	CASSSSALSETQYF
13	-	once	TRBV7-7	TRBJ2-7	TGTGCTAGCAGCTTTGGACAGTTCTACGAGCAGTACTTC	CASSFGQFYEQYF
14	-	-	TRBV19	TRBJ2-6	TGTGCCAGTAGTAATCTTCCTGGGGCCAACGTCCTGACTTTC	CASSNLPGANVLTF
16	-	once	TRBV29-1	TRBJ1-1	TGCAGCGTTTACTCGGGGTCCACAGGGACGAACACTGAAGCTTTCTTT	CSVYSGSTGTNTEAFF
19	TRBD2	-	TRBV4-3	TRBJ2-7	TGCGCCAGCAGCCAAGAATGGCTAGCGGGAGCCAGTATCTGCTACGAGCAGTACTTC	CASSQEWLAGASICYEQYF
15	-	-	TRBV5-1	TRBJ1-2	TGCGCCAGCCGACGAGAGGACAGCCCTAACTATGGCTACACCTTC	CASRREDSPNYGYTF
13	-	-	TRBV6-5	TRBJ1-1	TGTGCCAGCAGTTACTTCAAGAACACTGAAGCTTTCTTT	CASSYFKNTEAFF
14	-	-	TRBV4-3	TRBJ2-4	TGCGCCAGCAGCCATATGGCAGGCAAAAACATTCAGTACTTC	CASSHMAGKNIQYF
15	TRBD1	-	TRBV4-3	TRBJ2-7	TGCGCCAGCAGCCTAAGGACAGGGCAAAACTACGAGCAGTACTTC	CASSLRTGQNYEQYF
15	TRBD2	-	TRBV18	TRBJ2-7	TGTGCCAGCTCACCAGGACTAGCTCTTTCTTACGAGCAGTACTTC	CASSPGLALSYEQYF
11	-	-	TRBV29-1	TRBJ1-2	TGCAGCGTTAATGACAATCCTGGCTACACCTTC	CSVNDNPGYTF
14	-	-	TRBV27	TRBJ1-1	TGTGCCAGCAGGCCGCTGGCAATGAACACTGAAGCTTTCTTT	CASRPLAMNTEAFF
13	-	-	TRBV28	TRBJ2-1	TGTGCCAGCAACCCCCAGGGGTCGGATGAGCAGTTCTTC	CASNPQGSDEQFF
17	-	-	TRBV27	TRBJ2-6	TGTGCCAGCAGTTTATCCCCGGAGGGGCTAAGGGCCAACGTCCTGACTTTC	CASSLSPEGLRANVLTF
16	TRBD1	-	TRBV7-8	TRBJ2-7	TGTGCCAGCAGCTTAGCGCCGGGACAGTTTCCCTACGAGCAGTACTTC	CASSLAPGQFPYEQYF
11	-	-	TRBV19	TRBJ2-7	TGTGCCAGTAGTACCCTCGGGGAGCAGTACTTC	CASSTLGEQYF
17	TRBD1	-	TRBV23-1	TRBJ1-5	TGCGCCAGCAGTCAGCGCGCGGACAGGGGGCTGCAGCAGCCCCAGCATTTT	CASSQRADRGLQQPQHF
11	-	-	TRBV20-1	TRBJ2-1	TGCAGTGCTAGGGCAATAGCTTCAGAGTTCTTC	CSARAIASEFF
19	TRBD2	-	TRBV7-2	TRBJ2-3	TGTGCCAGCAGCTTAGTTTTTAGCGGGAGAGGGAGTAGTGGGTATACGCAGTATTTT	CASSLVFSGRGSSGYTQYF
16	TRBD1	-	TRBV28	TRBJ1-2	TGTGCCAGCATTGTGACAGGGGGCGGAAAAAGCTATGGCTACACCTTC	CASIVTGGGKSYGYTF
14	-	-	TRBV18	TRBJ2-1	TGTGCCAGCTCAAGAAACATGGAGGTCAATGAGCAGTTCTTC	CASSRNMEVNEQFF
15	TRBD2	-	TRBV14	TRBJ2-1	TGTGCCAGCAGTCGGACTAGCGGGAGAGACAATGAGCAGTTCTTC	CASSRTSGRDNEQFF
14	-	-	TRBV9	TRBJ1-5	TGTGCCAGCAGCGGGGAGGGGCAGAATCAGCCCCAGCATTTT	CASSGEGQNQPQHF
16	-	-	TRBV7-2	TRBJ2-3	TGTGCCAGCAGCCCGCCCGCCGTCGGGATCGCAGATACGCAGTATTTT	CASSPPAVGIADTQYF
14	TRBD1	-	TRBV7-3	TRBJ1-1	TGTGCCAGCAAACAGGGGTGGGAGAACACTGAAGCTTTCTTT	CASKQGWENTEAFF
14	-	-	TRBV28	TRBJ2-7	TGTGCCAGCAGTTTATCGGACAGCTCCTACGAGCAGTACTTC	CASSLSDSSYEQYF
15	TRBD1	-	TRBV9	TRBJ2-5	TGTGCCAGCAGCGTGGGACAGGGGGCGTGGGAGACCCAGTACTTC	CASSVGQGAWETQYF
18	TRBD2	-	TRBV7-8	TRBJ2-2	TGTGCCAGCAGCTTAGTCTTGATAGCGGGAGGAAGGGCCGGGGAGCTGTTTTTT	CASSLVLIAGGRAGELFF
13	-	-	TRBV18	TRBJ2-3	TGTGCCAGCTCACCGCCGGGCACAGATACGCAGTATTTT	CASSPPGTDTQYF
13	TRBD1	-	TRBV19	TRBJ2-7	TGTGCCAGTGCGGGACAGGGGGCGTTCGAGCAGTACTTC	CASAGQGAFEQYF
15	TRBD1	-	TRBV6-5	TRBJ2-7	TGTGCCAGCAGTTACGGGACAGGGGGCTCCTACGAGCAGTACTTC	CASSYGTGGSYEQYF
11	-	-	TRBV6-5	TRBJ2-1	TGTGCCAGCAGTCCCGCGGTCAAGCAGTTCTTC	CASSPAVKQFF
16	-	-	TRBV7-9	TRBJ2-1	TGTGCCAGCAGCCGACCCTTAGCGGACGTCAACAATGAGCAGTTCTTC	CASSRPLADVNNEQFF
11	-	-	TRBV25-1	TRBJ2-5	TGTGCCAGCAGTCCTCGGGAGACCCAGTACTTC	CASSPRETQYF
15	TRBD2	-	TRBV7-3	TRBJ2-3	TGTGCCAGCAGCTTAAGAGGCGGGAGAGGAGATACGCAGTATTTT	CASSLRGGRGDTQYF
12	-	few	TRBV6-1	TRBJ1-5	TGTGCCAGCAGTTCGGGTGGTCAGCCCCAGCATTTT	CASSSGGQPQHF